Below are 21 T cell receptor beta chains sequenced from a single sample in a study of regulatory T cells in long-lasting Graves disease. Specified time point: persistent/refractory GD, antithyroid drugs over 5 years with positive TRAb. PBMCs provided the RNA from which the TCR library was made. According to the study, TCR beta libraries were built with iRepertoire HTBI primers and CDR3-region Arm-PCR. MiXCR, applied by TCRdb to the multiplex PCR reads, yields one record per CDR3 protein. The repertoire holds roughly 490,000 distinct CDR3 sequences, with approximately 23% as singletons. This material consisted of peripheral blood mononuclear cells (PBMCs), taken when the disease was refractory, from a patient treated with antithyroid drugs. These receptors originate from a female donor with Graves disease.

This clonotype was detected only a few times. The V and J genes are TRBV3-1 and TRBJ2-5; maybe TRBD2 (6 bases). Looked up from germline, CDR1 is LGHDT and CDR2 is YNNKEL (reference sequence). Trimming pared 3 bases from V and 5 bases from J, leaving 10 bases between. The CDR3 is 13 residues long. The CDR3 is CASSQGGAETQYF. CDR3 DNA sequence: TGTGCCAGCAGCCAGGGGGGTGCGGAGACCCAGTACTTC.

This sequence joins TRBV5-1 and TRBJ1-3; D uncertain. V dropped 0 bases and J dropped 0 bases, with 7 bases sitting between them. Per germline, CDR1 SGHRS and CDR2 YFSETQ. There are 15 residues in the CDR3. This chain's CDR3 is CASSLGIGSGNTIYF. CDR3 coding DNA: TGCGCCAGCAGCTTGGGTATTGGCTCTGGAAACACCATATATTTT.

This clonotype was seen many times. The rearrangement links TRBV9 to TRBJ2-5; D tentatively fits TRBD1 or TRBD2 (5 bases each). Looked up from germline, CDR1 is SGDLS and CDR2 is YYNGEE. With 0 bases removed from V and 5 bases from J, the gap between germline ends came to 8 bases. The CDR3 spans 13 residues. The CDR3 region is CASSVGGTETQYF. The CDR3 region has the DNA TGTGCCAGCAGCGTAGGGGGGACGGAGACCCAGTACTTC. Full variable domain (rest looked up from reference TRBV9 and TRBJ2-5): DSGVTQTPKHLITATGQRVTLRCSPRSGDLSVYWYQQSLDQGLQFLIQYYNGEERAKGNILERFSAQQFPDLHSELNLSSLELGDSALYFCASSVGGTETQYFGPGTRLLVL.

This clonotype was recorded many times. V is TRBV12-3 or TRBV12-4 and J is TRBJ2-5, with D uncertain. Trimming cost V 6 bases and J 3 bases, with 8 bases left between them. This CDR3 is 12 amino acids long. The CDR3: CASSHVKETQYF. The CDR3 DNA is TGTGCCAGCAGCCACGTCAAAGAGACCCAGTACTTC.

The chain couples TRBV24-1 to TRBJ2-2; D call uncertain. Per the germline V gene, CDR1 is KGHDR and CDR2 is SFDVKD. CDR3 size: 13 residues. The germline V and J ends were trimmed by 4 bases and 10 bases, with 12 bases remaining between them. CDR3 nucleotides: TGTGCCACCAGTGACGCCGCCAGCGAGGAGCTGTTTTTT. It is translated as CATSDAASEELFF.

At least ten counts were recorded for this clonotype. The V gene is TRBV11-2, the J gene TRBJ1-1; 9 bases are shared with TRBD1. The CDR3 is made up of 16 amino acids. With 5 bases clipped from V and 0 bases from J, the junction kept 7 bases outside the gene matches. From germline, CDR1 is SGHAT and CDR2 FQNNGV. The CDR3: CASSKGQGYMNTEAFF. The CDR3 DNA follows: TGTGCCAGCAGCAAGGGACAGGGATACATGAACACTGAAGCTTTCTTT.

This clonotype appeared many times. The chain employs TRBV29-1 and TRBJ1-2; 7 nucleotides line up with TRBD1. J gave up 0 bases and V 6 bases, and 1 base lay outside the gene matches. This CDR3 is 12 amino acids long. Germline V gene lookup returns CDR1 SQVTM and CDR2 ANQGSEA. This chain's CDR3 is CSVRGPNYGYTF. The CDR3 DNA follows: TGCAGCGTAAGGGGGCCTAACTATGGCTACACCTTC. Together with reference TRBV29-1 and TRBJ1-2, the CDR3 gives the full variable domain: SAVISQKPSRDICQRGTSLTIQCQVDSQVTMMFWYRQQPGQSLTLIATANQGSEATYESGFVIDKFPISRPNLTFSTLTVSNMSPEDSSIYLCSVRGPNYGYTFGSGTRLTVV.

This clonotype was observed a few times. V is TRBV7-6 and J is TRBJ1-1, with D tentatively TRBD1 (5 bases). The CDR3 contains 14 residues. With 6 bases removed from V and 1 base from J, the gap between germline ends came to 12 bases. Germline loops: CDR1 SGHVS, CDR2 FNYEAQ. The CDR3 protein is CASSWGSGNTEAFF. In nucleotides, the CDR3 is TGTGCCAGCAGTTGGGGCAGCGGGAACACTGAAGCTTTCTTT.

This clonotype was counted a few times. The J gene is TRBJ1-2, the V gene TRBV20-1, with a tentative D call TRBD1 (5 bases). The germline CDR1 and CDR2 sequences are DFQATT and SNEGSKA (reference sequence). This CDR3 is built from 15 residues. V was shortened by 0 bases and J by 2 bases, with 13 bases between the two germline ends. The CDR3 bases are TGCAGTGCTAGAGATCGGGGCAGACCGAACTATGGCTACACCTTC. Translated, it gives CSARDRGRPNYGYTF.

This clonotype was seen more than once but under ten times. This sequence joins TRBV6-2 or TRBV6-3 and TRBJ2-1; D is undetermined. The CDR3 runs 15 residues. V was clipped by 5 bases and J by 7 bases, with 18 bases between them. CDR1 MNHEY and CDR2 SVGEGT come from the germline V gene. This CDR3 reads CASSRNMPQPNEQFF. The CDR3 coding sequence is TGTGCCAGCAGTCGTAACATGCCCCAGCCTAATGAGCAGTTCTTC.

This CDR3 reads CATSRESGSVYEQYF. CDR3 in DNA: TGTGCCACCAGCAGAGAGAGCGGGAGCGTCTACGAGCAGTACTTC. J is TRBJ2-7 and V is TRBV15, with 8 nucleotides matching TRBD2. CDR1 and CDR2 (germline): LNHNV, YYDKDF (reference sequence). The CDR3 length is 15 residues. The ends lost 0 bases at V and 3 bases at J; junction bases unmatched: 4.

This clonotype was observed a handful of times. The chain combines TRBV2 with TRBJ1-5; no clear D. The germline V gene has CDR1 SNHLY and CDR2 FYNNEI. The CDR3 has 15 residues. V was trimmed by 3 bases and J by 6 bases, leaving 15 bases between them. DNA of the CDR3: TGTGCCAGCAGTGATGGGCCAGGAGCTCGTCAGCCCCAGCATTTT. Translating gives CASSDGPGARQPQHF.

The sample holds a few counts of this clonotype. The chain has TRBV5-6 and TRBJ2-5; no definite D call. The CDR3 is 13 residues long. The V gene lost 2 bases and the J gene lost 4 bases, with 9 bases spanning the gap. CDR1 is SGHDT, CDR2 YYEEEE, per germline. This CDR3 reads CASSLKGRETQYF. The CDR3 DNA is TGTGCCAGCAGCTTAAAGGGTAGAGAGACCCAGTACTTC.

Many counts were recorded for this clonotype. The gene calls are TRBV28 and TRBJ2-7; no reliable D call. The germline gives CDR1 MDHEN, CDR2 SYDVKM. V was pared by 7 bases and J by 0 bases, with 4 bases between. The CDR3 covers 11 residues. The CDR3 bases are TGTGCCAGCATCTCCTCCTACGAGCAGTACTTC. Residues: CASISSYEQYF.

This clonotype was detected once. V is TRBV20-1 and J is TRBJ2-5; D is possibly TRBD1 (6 bases). The V end lost 5 bases, the J end lost 2 bases, and 12 bases lay between the germline ends. Germline values: CDR1 DFQATT, CDR2 SNEGSKA (reference sequence). The CDR3 loop spans 13 amino acids. The CDR3 sequence is CSAPRDTQETQYF. The DNA for the CDR3 is TGCAGTGCTCCCCGGGACACACAAGAGACCCAGTACTTC.

CDR3 region: CASSYDRANTGELFF. The CDR3 DNA is TGTGCCAGCAGTTACGATCGGGCGAACACCGGGGAGCTGTTTTTT. The chain employs TRBV6-5 and TRBJ2-2; no reliable D call. Germline V gene data show CDR1 as MNHEY and CDR2 as SVGAGI. Trimming cost V 2 bases and J 0 bases, with 7 bases left between them. The length of the CDR3 is 15 residues.

This clonotype was seen many times. The chain employs TRBV12-3 or TRBV12-4 and TRBJ2-6; a weak D match, TRBD2 (6 bases). This CDR3 is built from 17 residues. The V end was cut by 6 bases, the J end by 4 bases, with 19 bases between. CDR3: CASRRRVSGTGANVLTF. CDR3 coding DNA: TGTGCCAGCAGACGGAGGGTCTCGGGTACCGGGGCCAACGTCCTGACTTTC.

This clonotype came up many times. The rearrangement uses TRBV28 and TRBJ1-6; 11 bases are shared with TRBD1. The CDR3 totals 15 residues. Germline CDR1 is MDHEN and CDR2 is SYDVKM. After removal of 5 bases from V and 9 bases from J, the junction contained 6 bases not matched to a gene. The CDR3 here is CASSPGQGAASPLHF. The CDR3 nucleotides read TGTGCCAGCAGTCCCGGACAGGGGGCGGCTTCACCCCTCCACTTT.

This clonotype turned up a few times. This chain joins TRBV20-1 and TRBJ2-5; 13 bases map to TRBD2. The CDR3 sequence is 15 residues long. The J segment lost 5 bases and the V segment lost 5 bases, leaving 8 bases of the junction unmatched. CDR1 and CDR2 (germline): DFQATT, SNEGSKA (reference sequence). DNA for the CDR3: TGCAGTGCTTCCGGGACTAGCGGGGCAGGGGAGACCCAGTACTTC. This sequence encodes CSASGTSGAGETQYF.

This sequence joins TRBV7-9 and TRBJ2-7, with D possibly TRBD1 on 5 matching bases. Trimming stripped 5 bases from V and 2 bases from J, with 13 bases between. Germline lookup yields CDR1 SEHNR and CDR2 FQNEAQ (reference sequence). The CDR3 extends over 14 amino acids. CDR3 residues: CASSPPQTAYEQYF. The DNA of the CDR3 is TGTGCCAGCAGCCCCCCACAGACAGCCTACGAGCAGTACTTC.

This clonotype was seen only a few times. This rearrangement joins TRBV19 to TRBJ2-7; TRBD1 matches 8 bases. J was trimmed by 1 base and V by 3 bases; bases with no gene match: 5. This CDR3 has 15 residues. Germline CDR1 LNHDA, CDR2 SQIVND (reference sequence). The CDR3 loop is CASSIGTGPSYEQYF. The CDR3 DNA sequence: TGTGCCAGTAGTATTGGGACAGGCCCGTCCTACGAGCAGTACTTC.